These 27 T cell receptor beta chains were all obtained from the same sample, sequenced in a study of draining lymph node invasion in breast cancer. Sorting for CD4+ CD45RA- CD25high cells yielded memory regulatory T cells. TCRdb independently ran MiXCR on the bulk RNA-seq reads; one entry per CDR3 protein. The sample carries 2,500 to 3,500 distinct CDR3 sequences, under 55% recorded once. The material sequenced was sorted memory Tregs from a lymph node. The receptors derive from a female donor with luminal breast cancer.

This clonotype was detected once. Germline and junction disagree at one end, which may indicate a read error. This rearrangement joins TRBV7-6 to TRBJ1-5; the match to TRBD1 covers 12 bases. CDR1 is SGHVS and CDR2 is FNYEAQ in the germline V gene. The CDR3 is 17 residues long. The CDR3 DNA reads TGTGCCAACAGCCCAGGGACAGGGGGCGGGGGTTTTCAGCCCCAGCATTTT. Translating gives CANSPGTGGGGFQPQHF. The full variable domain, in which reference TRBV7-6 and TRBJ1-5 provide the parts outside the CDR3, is GAGVSQSPRYKVTKRGQDVALRCDPISGHVSLYWYRQALGQGPEFLTYFNYEAQQDKSGLPNDRFSAERPEGSISTLTIQRTEQRDSAMYRCANSPGTGGGGFQPQHFGDGTRLSIL.

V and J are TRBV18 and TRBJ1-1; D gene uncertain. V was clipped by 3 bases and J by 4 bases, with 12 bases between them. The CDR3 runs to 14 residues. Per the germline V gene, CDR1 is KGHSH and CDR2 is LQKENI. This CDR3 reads CASSPLSRPTEAFF. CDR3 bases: TGTGCCAGCTCACCGTTATCACGCCCCACTGAAGCTTTCTTT.

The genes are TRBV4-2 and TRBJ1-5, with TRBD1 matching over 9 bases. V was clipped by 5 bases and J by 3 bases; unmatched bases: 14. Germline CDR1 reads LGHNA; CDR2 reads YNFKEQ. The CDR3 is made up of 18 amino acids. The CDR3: CASSTGGTGPLINQPQHF. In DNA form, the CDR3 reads TGTGCCAGCAGCACGGGGGGGACAGGGCCTCTCATCAATCAGCCCCAGCATTTT.

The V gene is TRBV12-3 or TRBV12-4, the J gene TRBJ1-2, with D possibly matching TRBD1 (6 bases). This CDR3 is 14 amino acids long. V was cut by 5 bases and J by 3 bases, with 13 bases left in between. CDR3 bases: TGTGCCAGCAGTCCCGGACAGAACTACTATGGCTACACCTTC. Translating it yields CASSPGQNYYGYTF.

The CDR3 nucleotides read TGTGCCAGCAGCTTCTCTCCCCTAGGGAACACTGAAGCTTTCTTT. This codes for CASSFSPLGNTEAFF. This chain links TRBV4-2 with TRBJ1-1, with no clear D. V lost 5 bases and J 1 base, leaving 14 bases between the germline ends. This CDR3 is built from 15 residues. Germline lookup yields CDR1 LGHNA and CDR2 YNFKEQ.

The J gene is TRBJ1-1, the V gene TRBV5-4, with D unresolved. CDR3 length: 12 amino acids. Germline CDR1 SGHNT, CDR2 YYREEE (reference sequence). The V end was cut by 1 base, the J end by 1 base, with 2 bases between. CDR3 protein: CASSLKNTEAFF. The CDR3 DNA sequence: TGTGCCAGCAGCTTGAAGAACACTGAAGCTTTCTTT. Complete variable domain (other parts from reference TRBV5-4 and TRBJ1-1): ETGVTQSPTHLIKTRGQQVTLRCSSQSGHNTVSWYQQALGQGPQFIFQYYREEENGRGNFPPRFSGLQFPNYSSELNVNALELDDSALYLCASSLKNTEAFFGQGTRLTVV.

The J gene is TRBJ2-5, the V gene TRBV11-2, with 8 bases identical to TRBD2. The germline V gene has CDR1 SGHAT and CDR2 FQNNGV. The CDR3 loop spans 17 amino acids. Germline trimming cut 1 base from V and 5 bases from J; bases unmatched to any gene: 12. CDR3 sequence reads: CASSLVGGGTTGETQYF. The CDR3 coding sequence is TGTGCCAGCAGCTTAGTTGGCGGGGGGACAACCGGGGAGACCCAGTACTTC.

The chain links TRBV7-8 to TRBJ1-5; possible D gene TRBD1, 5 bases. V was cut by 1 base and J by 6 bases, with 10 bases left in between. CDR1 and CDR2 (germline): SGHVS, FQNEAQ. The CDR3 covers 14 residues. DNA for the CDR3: TGTGCCAGCAGCTTAGACAGGACCGGTCAGCCCCAGCATTTT. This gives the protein CASSLDRTGQPQHF. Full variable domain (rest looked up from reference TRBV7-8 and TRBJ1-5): GAGVSQSPRYKVAKRGQDVALRCDPISGHVSLFWYQQALGQGPEFLTYFQNEAQLDKSGLPSDRFFAERPEGSVSTLKIQRTQQEDSAVYLCASSLDRTGQPQHFGDGTRLSIL.

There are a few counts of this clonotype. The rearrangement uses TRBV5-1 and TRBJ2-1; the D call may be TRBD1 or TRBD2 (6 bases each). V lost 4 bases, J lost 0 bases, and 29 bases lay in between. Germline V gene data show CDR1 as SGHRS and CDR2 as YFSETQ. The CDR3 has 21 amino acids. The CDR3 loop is CASSPRAGTRRRGSSYNEQFF. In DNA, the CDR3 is TGCGCCAGCAGCCCGCGGGCCGGGACTCGACGTAGGGGGAGCTCCTACAATGAGCAGTTCTTC.

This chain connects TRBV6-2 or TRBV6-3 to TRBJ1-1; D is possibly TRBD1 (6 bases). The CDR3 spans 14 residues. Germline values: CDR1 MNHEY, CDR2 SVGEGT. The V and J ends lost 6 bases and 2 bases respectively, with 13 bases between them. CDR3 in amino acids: CASSSTGANTEAFF. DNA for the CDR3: TGTGCCAGCAGCTCTACGGGGGCTAACACTGAAGCTTTCTTT.

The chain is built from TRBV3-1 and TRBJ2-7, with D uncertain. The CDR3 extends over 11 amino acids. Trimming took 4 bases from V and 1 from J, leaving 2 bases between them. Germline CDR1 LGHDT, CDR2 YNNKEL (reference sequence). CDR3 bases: TGTGCCAGCAGCCTTTCCTACGAGCAGTACTTC. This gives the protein CASSLSYEQYF.

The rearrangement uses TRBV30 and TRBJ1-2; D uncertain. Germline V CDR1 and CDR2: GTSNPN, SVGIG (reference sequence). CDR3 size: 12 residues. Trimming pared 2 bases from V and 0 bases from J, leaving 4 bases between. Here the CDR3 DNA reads TGTGCCTGGAGTACTGCTAACTATGGCTACACCTTC. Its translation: CAWSTANYGYTF. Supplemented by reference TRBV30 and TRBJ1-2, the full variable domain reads SQTIHQWPATLVQPVGSPLSLECTVEGTSNPNLYWYRQAAGRGLQLLFYSVGIGQISSEVPQNLSASRPQDRQFILSSKKLLLSDSGFYLCAWSTANYGYTFGSGTRLTVV.

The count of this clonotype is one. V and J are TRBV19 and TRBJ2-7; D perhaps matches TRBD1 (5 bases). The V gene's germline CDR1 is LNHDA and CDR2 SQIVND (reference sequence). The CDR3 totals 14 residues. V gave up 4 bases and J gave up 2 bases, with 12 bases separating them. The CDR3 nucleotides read TGTGCCAGTAGTACAGGGATTGGGCCCTACGAGCAGTACTTC. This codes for CASSTGIGPYEQYF.

Written as DNA, the CDR3 is TGTGCCAGCTCACCGAATACGAACACCGGGGAGCTGTTTTTT. Translated: CASSPNTNTGELFF. The chain combines TRBV18 with TRBJ2-2; no clear D gene. V was shortened by 3 bases and J by 0 bases, with 5 bases between the two germline ends. The CDR3 is 14 residues long. The germline gives CDR1 KGHSH, CDR2 LQKENI.

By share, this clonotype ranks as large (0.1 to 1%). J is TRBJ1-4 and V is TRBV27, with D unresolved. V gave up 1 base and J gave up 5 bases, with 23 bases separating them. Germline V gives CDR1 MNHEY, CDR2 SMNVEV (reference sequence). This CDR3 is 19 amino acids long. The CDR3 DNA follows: TGTGCCAGCAGTTTATGGAGTGTGGCAGGCAAAGATCCGAATGAAAAACTGTTTTTT. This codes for CASSLWSVAGKDPNEKLFF.

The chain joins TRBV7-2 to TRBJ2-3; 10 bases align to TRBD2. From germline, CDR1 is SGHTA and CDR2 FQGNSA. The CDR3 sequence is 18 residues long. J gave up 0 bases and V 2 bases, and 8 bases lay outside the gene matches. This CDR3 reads CASSLSLAGALSTDTQYF. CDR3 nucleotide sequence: TGTGCCAGCAGCTTAAGCCTAGCGGGAGCCCTTAGCACAGATACGCAGTATTTT.

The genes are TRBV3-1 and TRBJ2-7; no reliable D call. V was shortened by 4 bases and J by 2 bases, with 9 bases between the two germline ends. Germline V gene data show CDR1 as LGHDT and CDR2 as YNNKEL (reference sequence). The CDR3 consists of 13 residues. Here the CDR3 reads CASSPSVPYEQYF. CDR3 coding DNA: TGTGCCAGCAGCCCGTCAGTTCCCTACGAGCAGTACTTC.

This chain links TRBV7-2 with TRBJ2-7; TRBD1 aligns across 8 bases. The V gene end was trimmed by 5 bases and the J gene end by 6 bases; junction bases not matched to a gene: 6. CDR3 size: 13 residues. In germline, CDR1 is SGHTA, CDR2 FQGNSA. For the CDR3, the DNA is TGTGCCAGCAGCGCTAGACAGGGGTCCGAGCAGTACTTC. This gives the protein CASSARQGSEQYF.

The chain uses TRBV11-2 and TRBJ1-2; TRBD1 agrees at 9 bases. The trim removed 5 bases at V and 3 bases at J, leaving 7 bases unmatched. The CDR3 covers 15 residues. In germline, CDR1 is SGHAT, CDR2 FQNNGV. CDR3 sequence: CASSEGTGSYYGYTF. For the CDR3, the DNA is TGTGCCAGCAGCGAGGGGACAGGGTCTTACTATGGCTACACCTTC.

The CDR3 bases are TGTGCCACCAGTAATGACAGGCCCCGGGAGACCCAGTACTTC. This translates into CATSNDRPRETQYF. The chain links TRBV15 to TRBJ2-5; possible D gene TRBD1, 6 bases. Trimming removed 6 bases at V and 5 bases at J, with 16 bases between. The CDR3 loop spans 14 amino acids. Per germline, CDR1 LNHNV and CDR2 YYDKDF (reference sequence).

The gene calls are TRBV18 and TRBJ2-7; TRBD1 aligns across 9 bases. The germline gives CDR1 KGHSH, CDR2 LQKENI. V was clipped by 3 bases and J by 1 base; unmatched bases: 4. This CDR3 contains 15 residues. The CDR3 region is CASSPDRGPSYEQYF. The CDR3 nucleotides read TGTGCCAGCTCACCGGACAGGGGACCTTCCTACGAGCAGTACTTC.

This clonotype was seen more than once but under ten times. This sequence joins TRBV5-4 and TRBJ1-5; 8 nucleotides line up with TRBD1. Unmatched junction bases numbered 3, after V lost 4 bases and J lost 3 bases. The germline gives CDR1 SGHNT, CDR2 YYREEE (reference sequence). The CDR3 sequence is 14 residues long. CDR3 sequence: CASSLQGANQPQHF. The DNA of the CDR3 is TGTGCCAGCAGCCTCCAGGGGGCCAATCAGCCCCAGCATTTT.

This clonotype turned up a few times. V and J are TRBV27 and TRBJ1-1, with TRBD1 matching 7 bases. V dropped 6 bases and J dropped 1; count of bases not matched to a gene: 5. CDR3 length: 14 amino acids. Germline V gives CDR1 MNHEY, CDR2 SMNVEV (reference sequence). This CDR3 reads CASRYRGWNTEAFF. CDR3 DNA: TGTGCCAGCAGATACAGGGGTTGGAACACTGAAGCTTTCTTT.

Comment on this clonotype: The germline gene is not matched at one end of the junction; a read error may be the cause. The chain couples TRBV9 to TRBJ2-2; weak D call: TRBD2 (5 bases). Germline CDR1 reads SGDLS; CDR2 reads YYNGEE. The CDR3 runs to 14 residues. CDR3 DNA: TGTGCCAGCGCGGTGGGGTGGAACACCGGGGAGATGTTTTTT. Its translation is CASAVGWNTGEMFF.

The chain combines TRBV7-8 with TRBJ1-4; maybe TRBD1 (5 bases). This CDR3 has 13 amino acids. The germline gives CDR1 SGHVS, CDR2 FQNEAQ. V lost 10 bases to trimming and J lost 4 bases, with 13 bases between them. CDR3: CATSGGLNEKLFF. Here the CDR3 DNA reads TGTGCCACCTCGGGGGGTCTTAATGAAAAACTGTTTTTT.

In DNA form, the CDR3 reads TGTGCCAGCAGCTTAAGCGGGGGGTTCAAAAACATTCAGTACTTC. As protein: CASSLSGGFKNIQYF. The chain employs TRBV7-9 and TRBJ2-4; 9 nucleotides align to TRBD2. Germline lookup yields CDR1 SEHNR and CDR2 FQNEAQ (reference sequence). V was pared by 2 bases and J by 3 bases, with 2 bases of the junction left unmatched. This CDR3 has 15 amino acids.

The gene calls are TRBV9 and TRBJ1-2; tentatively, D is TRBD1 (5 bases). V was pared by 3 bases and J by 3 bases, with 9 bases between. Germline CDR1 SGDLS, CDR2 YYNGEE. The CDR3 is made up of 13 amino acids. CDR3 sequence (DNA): TGTGCCAGCAGCGGCCGGGGGGACTATGGCTACACCTTC. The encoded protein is CASSGRGDYGYTF.